This T cell receptor beta chain appears in the sequencing data of a study of cytotoxic CD8 clonotypes in ibrutinib-treated CLL. Study summary: Of the patients, about twelve were relapsed/refractory, under 16 treatment-naive and fewer than 18 IGHV unmutated.

Profiled with immunoSEQ multiplex PCR; TCRdb holds only in-frame clones, not every one. This table holds fewer than 400,000 clones, roughly 67% found once. This CDR3 contains 14 residues. Trimming took off 9 bases at V and 8 bases at J, with 20 bases between the two ends. From germline, CDR1 is SGHAT and CDR2 FQNNGV. The TCR was taken from a human donor with chronic lymphocytic leukemia. This specimen was PBMCs, taken after 36 months of ibrutinib treatment. The V call is TRBV11-2, the J call TRBJ2-1, with D possibly called TRBD1 or TRBD2 (6 bases each). The CDR3 DNA reads TGTGCCAGTGGTGATAGGGGGGCCGGGGATGAGCAGTTCTTC. This translates into CASGDRGAGDEQFF.